What follows describes a single T cell receptor beta chain. The data were produced by immunoSEQ multiplex PCR, yet TCRdb's version contains in-frame clones alone and is incomplete. Of 40,000 or so clones listed, 92% are singletons. The data belong to a study of blood T cell repertoires in COVID-19. Study context: PBMCs, B-cell-depleted T cells, or T cells provided the cDNA or gDNA that made up the material.

The CDR3 runs to 16 residues. V lost 0 bases to trimming and J lost 0 bases, with 9 bases between them. CDR1 and CDR2 (germline): SGHNT, YYREEE (reference sequence). Source material: peripheral blood. This chain joins TRBV5-4 and TRBJ2-2; no clear D. The receptor comes from a human donor in a cohort sampled during active COVID-19. CDR3 in amino acids: CASSLGYIANTGELFF. For the CDR3, the DNA is TGTGCCAGCAGCTTGGGCTATATCGCGAACACCGGGGAGCTGTTTTTT.